The 2 T cell receptor beta chains listed next were all sequenced from one sample in a study of tumor-infiltrating lymphocytes in primary liver carcinoma. Joint extraction of RNA and DNA used about 17-32 mg of bulk tissue that was unsorted. Starting from 450 to 500 ng of total RNA, TCR beta cDNA was produced with a primer in the constant region. ARM-PCR was slightly modified, and three nested multiplex PCR rounds with it gave rise to the TCR beta libraries. PCR rounds one and two used TRBV1-TRBV30 forward primers with a C-beta reverse primer for roughly 9 cycles each. A single record per CDR3 protein comes from TCRdb applying MiXCR to the multiplex PCR reads. This sample carries fewer than 110,000 distinct CDR3 sequences, 65% to 75% of them seen once, and the ten largest clones take 9% to 15%. What was sequenced was liver tumor tissue from sampling region 2. Subset specified: tumor region T2, inferior pole. Every receptor here comes from a woman aged 55 to 70 with primary liver carcinoma and hepatitis B virus infection.

As concerns this clonotype: One junction end disagrees with the germline gene, perhaps due to a read error. The rearrangement joins TRBV6-5 to TRBJ1-1, with D hard to call. In germline, CDR1 is MNHEY, CDR2 SVGAGI. This CDR3 comprises 17 residues. DNA for the CDR3: TGTGCAAGCAGTTACTTGGAAAGGCGGTGGTTCAACACTGAAGCTTTCTTT. As protein: CASSYLERRWFNTEAFF.

The J gene is TRBJ2-3, the V gene TRBV29-1; TRBD1 might be the D (6 bases). The germline CDR1 and CDR2 sequences are SQVTM and ANQGSEA. The CDR3 consists of 14 residues. The V end lost 7 bases, the J end lost 2 bases, and 16 bases lay between the germline ends. The CDR3 DNA reads as TGCAGCGCGGGCTTCGGACAGCTCACAGATACGCAGTATTTT. Encoded protein: CSAGFGQLTDTQYF.